These 6 T cell receptor beta chains were all obtained from the same sample, sequenced in a study of identifying expanded T cells in peripheral blood. Generated by immunoSEQ multiplex PCR, the TCRdb table keeps only in-frame clones and is missing some. The sample holds around 91,000 clones, 70% to 90% seen once. Material for sequencing was blood. Every receptor here comes from a person aged 18 to 69 in good health.

The chain employs TRBV5-4 and TRBJ2-1; D gene unclear. The CDR3 length is 15 residues. V lost 4 bases and J lost 6, with 17 bases in between. The germline gives CDR1 SGHNT, CDR2 YYREEE (reference sequence). This CDR3 is CASSPTRIPGNEQFF. CDR3 bases: TGTGCCAGCAGCCCCACGCGCATACCAGGCAATGAGCAGTTCTTC.

The chain links TRBV29-1 to TRBJ2-5, with a possible D match to TRBD1 (6 bases). Trimming shortened V by 4 bases and J by 3 bases, and 15 bases separated the two germline ends. This CDR3 has 14 residues. Per the germline V gene, CDR1 is SQVTM and CDR2 is ANQGSEA. DNA of the CDR3: TGCAGCGTTGTGGCGCAGGGGAGCAAAGAGACCCAGTACTTC. Its protein is CSVVAQGSKETQYF.

This sequence joins TRBV7-9 and TRBJ2-3, with a possible D match to TRBD2 (6 bases). The CDR3 is 15 amino acids. Germline assignment: CDR1 SEHNR and CDR2 FQNEAQ (reference sequence). V lost 1 base and J 3 bases, leaving 11 bases between the germline ends. The CDR3 coding sequence is TGTGCCAGCAGCTTAGTCCCGGGGGTGACAGATACGCAGTATTTT. Translation gives CASSLVPGVTDTQYF.

The V and J genes are TRBV7-9 and TRBJ2-5; TRBD2 agrees at 9 bases. CDR3 length: 16 amino acids. V shed 2 bases and J 5 bases; nucleotides not matched to a gene: 9. The germline CDR1 and CDR2 sequences are SEHNR and FQNEAQ (reference sequence). The chain's CDR3 is CASSLSGGLARETQYF. DNA of the CDR3: TGTGCCAGCAGCTTAAGCGGGGGGCTAGCCCGGGAGACCCAGTACTTC.

This clone was detected only once. The CDR3 sequence: CASTSSYNEQFF. In DNA form, the CDR3 reads TGTGCCAGCACCAGCTCCTACAATGAGCAGTTCTTC. This sequence joins TRBV6-5 and TRBJ2-1; D is uncertain. Trimming removed 7 bases at V and 0 bases at J, with 4 bases between. The CDR3 spans 12 residues. Germline V lookup: CDR1 MNHEY, CDR2 SVGAGI.

This rearrangement joins TRBV15 to TRBJ1-2, with 7 bases identical to TRBD1. The J segment lost 4 bases and the V segment lost 0 bases, leaving 5 bases of the junction unmatched. Germline-derived CDR1 and CDR2 are LNHNV and YYDKDF (reference sequence). The length of the CDR3 is 15 residues. The CDR3 sequence is CATSRDLAGGYGYTF. CDR3 coding DNA: TGTGCCACCAGCAGAGATCTGGCAGGGGGCTATGGCTACACCTTC.